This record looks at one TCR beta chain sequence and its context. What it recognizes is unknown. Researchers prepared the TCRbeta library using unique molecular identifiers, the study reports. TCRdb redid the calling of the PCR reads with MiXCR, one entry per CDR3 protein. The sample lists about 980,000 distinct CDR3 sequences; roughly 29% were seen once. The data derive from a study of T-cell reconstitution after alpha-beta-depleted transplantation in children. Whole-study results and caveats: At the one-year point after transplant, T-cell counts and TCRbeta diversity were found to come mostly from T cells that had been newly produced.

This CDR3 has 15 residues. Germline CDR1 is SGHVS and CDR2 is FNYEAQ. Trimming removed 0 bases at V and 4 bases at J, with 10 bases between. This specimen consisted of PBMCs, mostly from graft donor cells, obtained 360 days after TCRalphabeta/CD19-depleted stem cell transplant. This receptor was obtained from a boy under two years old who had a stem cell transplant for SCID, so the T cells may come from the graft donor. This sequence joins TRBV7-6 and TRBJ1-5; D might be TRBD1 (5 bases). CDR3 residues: CASSLARGNNQPQHF. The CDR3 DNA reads TGTGCCAGCAGCTTAGCTCGGGGGAATAATCAGCCCCAGCATTTT.